These T cell receptor beta chains were read from a single sample in a study of blood T cells in healthy people across ages. TCRdb used MiXCR to reprocess the 5' RACE reads, holding one entry per CDR3 protein. This repertoire shows approximately 1.5 million distinct CDR3 sequences, about 35% found once; its top ten account for 11%. Input material: blood. All receptors derive from a young woman in good health. Both conserved end residues are part of each CDR3. D genes are given only for firm matches. The size of a clone is reported for some rows only, either as once, few or many, or as a class for expanded clones.

TRBV20-1	TRBJ2-3	few	.	TGCAGTGCTGCCAGGGGATTCCCAGATACGCAGTATTTT	CSAARGFPDTQYF
TRBV4-1	TRBJ1-4	.	.	TGCGCCAGCAGCCAGGAGGGGTACCCGGGGGCAACTAATGAAAAACTGTTTTTT	CASSQEGYPGATNEKLFF
TRBV7-9	TRBJ1-2	few	.	TGTGCCAGCGCAGGGATAACTAACTATGGCTACACCTTC	CASAGITNYGYTF
TRBV12-3/TRBV12-4	TRBJ1-1	few	.	TGTGCCAGCACCTTCGCCCAGTCAGGCACTGAAGCTTTCTTT	CASTFAQSGTEAFF
TRBV29-1	TRBJ2-7	many	TRBD1	TGCAGCGTTGCTGCAGGGGGCGTCTACGAGCAGTACTTC	CSVAAGGVYEQYF
TRBV15	TRBJ2-7	many	.	TGTGCCACCAGCAGAGTTTCGGACAGCTCCTACGAGCAGTACTTC	CATSRVSDSSYEQYF
TRBV28	TRBJ2-7	.	.	TGTGCCAGCAGTTTCCCCAGGGACCATACCTACGAGCAGTACTTC	CASSFPRDHTYEQYF
TRBV27	TRBJ2-3	few	.	TGTGCCAGCAGTTCAACTGGCCGTCAGGCGGCGCAGTATTTT	CASSSTGRQAAQYF
TRBV20-1	TRBJ2-7	many	TRBD1	TGCAGCGCCGGACAGGGATTCTACGAGCAGTACTTC	CSAGQGFYEQYF
TRBV5-1	TRBJ1-3	few	.	TGCGCCAGCAGCCAGGGAGGATGGAACACCATATATTTT	CASSQGGWNTIYF
TRBV18	TRBJ1-2	.	.	TGTGCCAGCTCACCGTACAGCGATGCGTCGGGTGGCTACACCTTC	CASSPYSDASGGYTF
TRBV6-2/TRBV6-3	TRBJ2-1	few	.	TGTGCCAGCAGTTCTTTTCTCCCAGGGCCGGCGAGCTCCTACAATGAGCAGTTCTTC	CASSSFLPGPASSYNEQFF
TRBV5-1	TRBJ2-1	few	.	TGCGCCAGCAGCTTGGCCAATGCTGGGTCCTACAATGAGCAGTTCTTC	CASSLANAGSYNEQFF
TRBV6-6	TRBJ2-3	many	.	TGTGCCAGCAGTTACTCCAAAGATACGCAGTATTTT	CASSYSKDTQYF
TRBV30	TRBJ2-3	few	.	TGTGCCTGGAGTGTAGGGCACCCGAGGAGCACAGATACGCAGTATTTT	CAWSVGHPRSTDTQYF
TRBV15	TRBJ2-7	.	.	TGTGCCATCAGGGACGAGCAGTACTTC	CAIRDEQYF
TRBV7-9	TRBJ2-1	.	TRBD2	TGTGCCAGCAGCTTAGAGGGACTAGCGGGGGAGTTCTTC	CASSLEGLAGEFF
TRBV27	TRBJ2-6	few	TRBD1	TGTGCCAGCACACCCGGGACAGGGGGACCTGGGGCCAACGTCCTGACTTTC	CASTPGTGGPGANVLTF
TRBV5-6	TRBJ2-7	few	TRBD1	TGTGCCAGCAGCAAGGACAGGGGTAACGAGCAGTACTTC	CASSKDRGNEQYF
TRBV7-9	TRBJ2-2	few	TRBD1	TGTGCCAGCAGCTTAAGGACAGGGGACACCGGGGAGCTGTTTTTT	CASSLRTGDTGELFF
TRBV3-1	TRBJ2-3	.	.	TGTGCCAGCAGCCAGGGGGGATGGGCAGATACGCAGTATTTT	CASSQGGWADTQYF
TRBV20-1	TRBJ2-5	few	.	TGCAGTGCACGAGGGGGCGGGAAAGAGACCCAGTACTTC	CSARGGGKETQYF
TRBV10-3	TRBJ2-7	.	TRBD1	TGTGCCATCACCTCCGGGACAGGACGCTACGAGCAGTACTTC	CAITSGTGRYEQYF
TRBV7-2	TRBJ1-5	few	TRBD1	TGTGCCAGCAGCCCCCAGACAGGGTTCAGCAATCAGCCCCAGCATTTT	CASSPQTGFSNQPQHF
TRBV29-1	TRBJ1-4	few	.	TGCAGCGTTGTCCATGGGAATGAAAAACTGTTTTTT	CSVVHGNEKLFF
TRBV20-1	TRBJ2-6	.	.	TGCAGTGCTAGGAGTCGGGCTAGCGCGCCCTCTGGGGCCAACGTCCTGGCTTTC	CSARSRASAPSGANVLAF
TRBV3-1	TRBJ1-2	.	TRBD1	TGTGCCAGCAGCCCCCGACAGGGGGATTACTATGGCTACACCTTC	CASSPRQGDYYGYTF
TRBV4-1	TRBJ1-2	.	.	TGCGCCAGCAGCCAAGGGACTGCTGACTATGGCTACACCTTC	CASSQGTADYGYTF
TRBV19	TRBJ1-2	.	.	TGTGCCAGTAGTATCGGTGGACAGATGATAAACTATGGCTACACCTTC	CASSIGGQMINYGYTF
TRBV12-3/TRBV12-4	TRBJ2-7	.	TRBD1	TGTGCCAGCAGCTGGGACAGTAGCTCCTACGAGCAGTACTTC	CASSWDSSSYEQYF
TRBV4-1	TRBJ1-4	.	.	TGCGCCAGCAGCCAATACGGGACTGCTACAACTAATGTAAAACTGTTTTTT	CASSQYGTATTNVKLFF
TRBV18	TRBJ1-1	.	TRBD1	TGTGCCAGCTCACCGTACGACAGGGGACACACTGAAGCTTTCTTT	CASSPYDRGHTEAFF
TRBV7-9	TRBJ1-4	many	.	TGTGCCAGCAGCCTCGGAGGTCGGGGGAATGAAAAACTGTTTTTT	CASSLGGRGNEKLFF
TRBV6-5	TRBJ2-3	few	TRBD1	TGTGCCAGCAGTTCGCTCCGGGACAGGGGTGGGGATACGCAGTATTTT	CASSSLRDRGGDTQYF
TRBV2	TRBJ2-1	.	TRBD1	TGTGCCAGCAACAGGGGACAGGGCAGAGAGCAGTTCTTC	CASNRGQGREQFF